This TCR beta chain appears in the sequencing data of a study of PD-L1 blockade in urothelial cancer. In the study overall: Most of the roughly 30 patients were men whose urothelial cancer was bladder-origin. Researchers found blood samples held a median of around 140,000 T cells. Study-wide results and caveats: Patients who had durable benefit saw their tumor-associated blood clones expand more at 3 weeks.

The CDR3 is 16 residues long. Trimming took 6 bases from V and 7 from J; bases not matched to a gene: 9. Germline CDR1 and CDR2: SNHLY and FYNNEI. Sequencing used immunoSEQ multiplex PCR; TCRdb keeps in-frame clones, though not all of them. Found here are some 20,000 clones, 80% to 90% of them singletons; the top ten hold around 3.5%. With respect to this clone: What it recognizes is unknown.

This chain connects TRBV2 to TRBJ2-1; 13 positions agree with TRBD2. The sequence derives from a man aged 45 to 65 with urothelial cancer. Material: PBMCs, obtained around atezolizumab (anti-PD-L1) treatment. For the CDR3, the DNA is TGTGCCAGCAGCCCACCGGGACTAGCGGGGAGAAATGAGCAGTTCTTC. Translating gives CASSPPGLAGRNEQFF.